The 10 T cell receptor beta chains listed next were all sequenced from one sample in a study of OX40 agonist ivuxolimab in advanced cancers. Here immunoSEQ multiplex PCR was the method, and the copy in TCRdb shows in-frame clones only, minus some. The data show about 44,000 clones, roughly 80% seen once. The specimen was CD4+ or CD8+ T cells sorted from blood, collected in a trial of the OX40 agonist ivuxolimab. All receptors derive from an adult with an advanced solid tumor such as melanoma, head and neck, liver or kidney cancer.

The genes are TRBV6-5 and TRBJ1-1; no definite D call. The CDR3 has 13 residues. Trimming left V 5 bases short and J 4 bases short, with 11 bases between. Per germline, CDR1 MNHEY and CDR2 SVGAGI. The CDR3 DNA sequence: TGTGCCAGCAGTCCCTTCCTGGGCACTGAAGCTTTCTTT. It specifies CASSPFLGTEAFF.

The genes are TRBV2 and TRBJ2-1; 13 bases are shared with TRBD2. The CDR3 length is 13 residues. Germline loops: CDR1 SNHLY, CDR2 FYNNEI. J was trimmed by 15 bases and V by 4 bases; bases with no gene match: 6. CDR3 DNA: TGTGCCAGCAGTGGGACTAGCGGGAGCGGGGGGTTCTTC. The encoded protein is CASSGTSGSGGFF. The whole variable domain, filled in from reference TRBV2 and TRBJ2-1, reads EPEVTQTPSHQVTQMGQEVILRCVPISNHLYFYWYRQILGQKVEFLVSFYNNEISEKSEIFDDQFSVERPDGSNFTLKIRSTKLEDSAMYFCASSGTSGSGGFFGPGTRLTVL.

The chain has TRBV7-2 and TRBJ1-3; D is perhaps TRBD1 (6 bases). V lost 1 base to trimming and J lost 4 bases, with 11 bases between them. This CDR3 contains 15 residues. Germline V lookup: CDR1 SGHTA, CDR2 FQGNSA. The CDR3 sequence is CASSLVGRGGNTIYF. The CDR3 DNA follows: TGTGCCAGCAGCTTAGTGGGCAGGGGAGGAAACACCATATATTTT.

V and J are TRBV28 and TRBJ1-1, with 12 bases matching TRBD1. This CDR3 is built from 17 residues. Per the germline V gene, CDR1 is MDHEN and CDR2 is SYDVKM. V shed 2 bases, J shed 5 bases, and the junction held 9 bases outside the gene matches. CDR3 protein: CASSLDGTGGFRTEAFF. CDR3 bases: TGTGCCAGCAGTTTAGACGGGACAGGGGGCTTCAGGACTGAAGCTTTCTTT.

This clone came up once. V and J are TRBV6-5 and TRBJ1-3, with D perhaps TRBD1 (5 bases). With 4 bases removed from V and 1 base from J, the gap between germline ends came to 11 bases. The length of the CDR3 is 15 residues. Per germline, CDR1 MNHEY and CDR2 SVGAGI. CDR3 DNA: TGTGCCAGCAGTTTGAAACAGGTGTCTGGAAACACCATATATTTT. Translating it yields CASSLKQVSGNTIYF.

CDR3 coding DNA: TGTGCCAGCACTGCGGACAGGGGTGCCTCAGGGGCCAACGTCCTGACTTTC. It yields the protein CASTADRGASGANVLTF. The gene calls are TRBV7-9 and TRBJ2-6; the match to TRBD1 covers 9 bases. Germline loops: CDR1 SEHNR, CDR2 FQNEAQ (reference sequence). CDR3 size: 17 residues. V lost 7 bases, J lost 4 bases, and 11 bases stayed unmatched.

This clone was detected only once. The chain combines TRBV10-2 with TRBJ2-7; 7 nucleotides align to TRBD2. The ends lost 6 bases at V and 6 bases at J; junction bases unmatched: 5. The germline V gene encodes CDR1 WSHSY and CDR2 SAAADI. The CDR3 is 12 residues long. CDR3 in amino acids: CASRRGELEQYF. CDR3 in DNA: TGCGCCAGCAGACGGGGGGAACTCGAGCAGTACTTC.

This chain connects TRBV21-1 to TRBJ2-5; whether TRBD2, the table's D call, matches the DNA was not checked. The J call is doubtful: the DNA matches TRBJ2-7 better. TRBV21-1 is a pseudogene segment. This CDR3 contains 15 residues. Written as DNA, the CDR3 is TGTGCCAGCAGCAAGGGACTAGCGGGAGACTACGAGCAGTACTTC. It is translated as CASSKGLAGDYEQYF.

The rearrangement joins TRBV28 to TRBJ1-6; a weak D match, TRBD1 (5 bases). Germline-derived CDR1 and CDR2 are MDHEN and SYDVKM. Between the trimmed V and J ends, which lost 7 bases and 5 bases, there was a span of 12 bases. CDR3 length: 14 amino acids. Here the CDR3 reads CASKYGGNNSPLHF. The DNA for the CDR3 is TGTGCCAGCAAGTACGGGGGTAATAATTCACCCCTCCACTTT.

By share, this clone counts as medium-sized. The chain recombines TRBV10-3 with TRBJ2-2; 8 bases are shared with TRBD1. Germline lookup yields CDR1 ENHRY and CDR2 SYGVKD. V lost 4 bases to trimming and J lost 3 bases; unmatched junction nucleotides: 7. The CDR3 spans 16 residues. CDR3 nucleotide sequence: TGTGCCATCAGTGCGCAGGGGGCATCCCACACCGGGGAGCTGTTTTTT. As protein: CAISAQGASHTGELFF.